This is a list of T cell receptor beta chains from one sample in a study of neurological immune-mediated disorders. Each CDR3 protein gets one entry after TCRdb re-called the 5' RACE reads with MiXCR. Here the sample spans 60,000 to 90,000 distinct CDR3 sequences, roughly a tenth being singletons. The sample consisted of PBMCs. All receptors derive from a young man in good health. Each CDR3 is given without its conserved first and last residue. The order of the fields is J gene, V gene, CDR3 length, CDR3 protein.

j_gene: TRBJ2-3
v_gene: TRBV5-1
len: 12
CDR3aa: ASRLDPGEGTQY

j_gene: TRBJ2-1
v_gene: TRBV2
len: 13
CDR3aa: ASSEGGVARGEQF

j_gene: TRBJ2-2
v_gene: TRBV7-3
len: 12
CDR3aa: ASSLLAGTGELF

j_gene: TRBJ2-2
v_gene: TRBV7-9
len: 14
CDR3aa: ASSTGGSGNTGELF

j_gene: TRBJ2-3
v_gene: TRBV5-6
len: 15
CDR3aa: ASSRPGTGLGTDTQY

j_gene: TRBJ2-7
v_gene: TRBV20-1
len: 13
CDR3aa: SARDQREGTYEQY

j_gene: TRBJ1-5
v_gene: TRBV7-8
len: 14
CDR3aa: ASSPAHSGGNQPQH

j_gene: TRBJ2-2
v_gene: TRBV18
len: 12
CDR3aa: ASSPLGDTGELF

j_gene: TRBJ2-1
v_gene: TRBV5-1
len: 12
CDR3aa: ASNGGGVNNEQF

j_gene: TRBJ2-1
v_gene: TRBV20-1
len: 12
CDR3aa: SARLWDAPNEQF